This TCR beta chain was sequenced during a study of T cell responses to AZD1222 COVID-19 vaccine. About this clone: Its antigen is unknown.

Broader study findings: Scientists sampled the repertoires only once the peak T cell response had passed. The donor group comprised mostly white British people and more females; the analysis possibly underestimated clonal diversity. Recipients of two AZD1222 doses showed rising Spike-specific TCR breadth and depth.

TCRdb keeps only in-frame clones here, not all; method: immunoSEQ multiplex PCR. This sample has about 97,000 clones; roughly 86% occur once, and the top ten carry 10%. The analysis combined second doses at about 4 or about 12 weeks. V lost 7 bases and J lost 0; bases outside the gene matches: 8. This CDR3 spans 15 amino acids. Per germline, CDR1 MNHEY and CDR2 SVGAGI. The receptor was derived from an adult who received the AZD1222 COVID-19 vaccine. This chain uses TRBV6-5 with TRBJ1-1, with 7 nucleotides matching TRBD1. The sample was peripheral blood, taken 28 days after the second AZD1222 dose. The CDR3 spells CASTKRDSMNTEAFF. DNA for the CDR3: TGTGCCAGCACCAAAAGGGACAGCATGAACACTGAAGCTTTCTTT.